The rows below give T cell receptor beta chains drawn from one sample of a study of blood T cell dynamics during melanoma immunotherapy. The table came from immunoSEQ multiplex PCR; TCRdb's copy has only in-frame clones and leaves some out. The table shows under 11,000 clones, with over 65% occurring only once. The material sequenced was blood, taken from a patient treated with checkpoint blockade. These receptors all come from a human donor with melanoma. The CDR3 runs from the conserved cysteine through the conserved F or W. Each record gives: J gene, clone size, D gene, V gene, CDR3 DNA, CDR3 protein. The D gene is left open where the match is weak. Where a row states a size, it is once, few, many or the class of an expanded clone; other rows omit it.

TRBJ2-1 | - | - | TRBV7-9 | TGTGCCAGCAGCAAGGGGTGGGGGACCGGCTCCTACAATGAGCAGTTCTTC | CASSKGWGTGSYNEQFF
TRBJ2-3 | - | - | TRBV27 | TGTGCCAGCAGTTATGGGGGGGATACGCAGTATTTT | CASSYGGDTQYF
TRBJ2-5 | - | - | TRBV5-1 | TGCGCCAGCAGCTTGGGGCATACACAGGGCGGGACCCAGTACTTC | CASSLGHTQGGTQYF
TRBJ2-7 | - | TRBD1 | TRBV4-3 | TGCGCCAGCAGCCAAACCGGGACAGCCTACGAGCAGTACTTC | CASSQTGTAYEQYF
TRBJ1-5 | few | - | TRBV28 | TGTGCCAGCACTTTACAGGTTAGCAATCAGCCCCAGCATTTT | CASTLQVSNQPQHF
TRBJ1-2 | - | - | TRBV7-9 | TGTGCCAGCAGCTTAGATAGGCTCAGCCAGGCCCCTAACTATGGCTACACCTTC | CASSLDRLSQAPNYGYTF
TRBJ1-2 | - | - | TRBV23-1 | TGCGCCAGCAGTCAATCGCCTCAGGACCTTAACTATGGCTACACCTTC | CASSQSPQDLNYGYTF
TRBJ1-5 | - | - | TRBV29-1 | TGCAGCTCCCAGGACGGGGACAATCAGCCCCAGCATTTT | CSSQDGDNQPQHF
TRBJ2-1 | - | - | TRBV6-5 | TGTGCCAGCAGTTACTCGATTCTCTACGATCACAATGAGCAGTTCTTC | CASSYSILYDHNEQFF
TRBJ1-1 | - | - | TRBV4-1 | TGCGCCAGCAGTCGGGCGGCAGGGGACACTGAAGCTTTCTTT | CASSRAAGDTEAFF
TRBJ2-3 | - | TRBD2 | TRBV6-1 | TGTGCCAGCAGTGTGGGTTCTAGCGGGAGGCGGGAAGATACGCAGTATTTT | CASSVGSSGRREDTQYF
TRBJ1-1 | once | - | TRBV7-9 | TGTGCCAGCAGCTTCACAGGAATGCGGACTGAAGCTTTCTTT | CASSFTGMRTEAFF
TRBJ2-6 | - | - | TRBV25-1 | TGTGCCAGCAGTGATTCCCTGGGTGCCTCTGGGGCCAACGTCCTGACTTTC | CASSDSLGASGANVLTF
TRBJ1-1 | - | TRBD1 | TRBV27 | TGTGCCAGCAGTTTTAGGGGACAGGGCACTGAAGCTTTCTTT | CASSFRGQGTEAFF
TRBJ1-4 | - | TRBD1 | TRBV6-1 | TGTGCCAGCAGTGAATCCAGGGGGCCTAATGAAAAACTGTTTTTT | CASSESRGPNEKLFF
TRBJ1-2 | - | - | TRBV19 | TGTGCCAGTAGTCTACAGGGAACCTATGGCTACACCTTC | CASSLQGTYGYTF
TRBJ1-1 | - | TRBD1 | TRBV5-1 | TGCGCCAGCAGCTGGGGGGACAGCCCAAAGAGAGAAGCTTTCTTT | CASSWGDSPKREAFF
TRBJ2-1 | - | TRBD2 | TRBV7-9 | TGTGCCAGCAGCCAAGGACTAGCCTCCTACAATGAGCAGTTCTTC | CASSQGLASYNEQFF
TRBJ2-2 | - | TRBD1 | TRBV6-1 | TGTGCCAGCAGTAAAGGACAGGCGAACACCGGGGAGCTGTTTTTT | CASSKGQANTGELFF
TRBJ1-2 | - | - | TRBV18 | TGTGCCAGCTCACCCCCTAACAGGGACTATGGCTACACCTTC | CASSPPNRDYGYTF
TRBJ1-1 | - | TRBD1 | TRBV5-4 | TGTGCCAGCAGCATAGGACAGGCCTACACTGAAGCTTTCTTT | CASSIGQAYTEAFF
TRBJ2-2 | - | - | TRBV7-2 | TGTGCCAGCAGCTTAGTAGCCTCCGGGGAGCTGTTTTTT | CASSLVASGELFF
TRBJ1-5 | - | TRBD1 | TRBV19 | TGTGCCAGTAGTAAAGGACAGGGCGATCAGCCCCAGCATTTT | CASSKGQGDQPQHF
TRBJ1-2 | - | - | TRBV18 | TGTGCCAGCTCCCCGAAAGGAGGGAGGTCGGGCTATGGCTACACCTTC | CASSPKGGRSGYGYTF
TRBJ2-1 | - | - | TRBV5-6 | TGTGCCAGCAGCTTGTGGGCGCCGAGCTCCTACAATGAGCAGTTCTTC | CASSLWAPSSYNEQFF
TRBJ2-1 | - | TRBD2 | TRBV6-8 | TGTGCCAGCAGTTACTCTAGCGGGAGCAGCTCCTACAATGAGCAGTTCTTC | CASSYSSGSSSYNEQFF
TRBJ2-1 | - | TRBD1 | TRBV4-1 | TGCGCCAGCAGCCAGGGGACAGGGGGCTTGGATGAGCAGTTCTTC | CASSQGTGGLDEQFF
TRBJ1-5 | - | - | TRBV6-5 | TGTGCCAGCAGTGTTCGGGGGGATGGCAATCAGCCCCAGCATTTT | CASSVRGDGNQPQHF
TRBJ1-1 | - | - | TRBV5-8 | TGTGCCAGCCGCTTCCGGCGGGACTCGAACACTGAAGCTTTCTTT | CASRFRRDSNTEAFF
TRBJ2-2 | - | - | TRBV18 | TGTGCCAGCTCATCTCTAGCGAGCTATGGGACCGGGGAGCTGTTTTTT | CASSSLASYGTGELFF
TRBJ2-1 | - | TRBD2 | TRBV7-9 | TGTGCCAGCAGCCGGACTAGCGGTCTCAATGAGCAGTTCTTC | CASSRTSGLNEQFF
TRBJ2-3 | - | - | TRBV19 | TGTGCCAGTACCCGACGGCCCTCACCCACAGATACGCAGTATTTT | CASTRRPSPTDTQYF
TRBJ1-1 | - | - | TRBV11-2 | TGTGCCAGCAGCCCGGTCCCAGGCAGTGAAGCTTTCTTT | CASSPVPGSEAFF
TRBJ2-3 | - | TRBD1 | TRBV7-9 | TGTGCCAGCAGTAGGGGGGACAGGGATTCAGATACGCAGTATTTT | CASSRGDRDSDTQYF
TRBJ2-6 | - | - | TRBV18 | TGTGCCAGCTCACCCACAGGGCCGGGGGCCAACGTCCTGACTTTC | CASSPTGPGANVLTF
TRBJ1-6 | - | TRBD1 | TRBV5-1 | TGCGCCAGCAGCTTGGCCCTAGGGACAGGGGATTCACCCCTCCACTTT | CASSLALGTGDSPLHF
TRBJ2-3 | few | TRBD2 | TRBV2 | TGTGCCAGCAGGCGGACTAGCGGGGGTATAGATACGCAGTATTTT | CASRRTSGGIDTQYF
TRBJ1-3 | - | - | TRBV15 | TGTGCCACCAGCAGGGGAGGGACGGAGTTAAACACCATATATTTT | CATSRGGTELNTIYF
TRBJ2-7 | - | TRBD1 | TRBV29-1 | TGCAGCGTTGAGGGGTGGACAGGGGGTGCCGAGCAGTACTTC | CSVEGWTGGAEQYF
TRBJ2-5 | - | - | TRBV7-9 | TGTGCCAGCAGCTTAGCGGGGAACACTCAAGAGACCCAGTACTTC | CASSLAGNTQETQYF
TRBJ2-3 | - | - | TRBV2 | TGTGCCAGCAGTTCGGGGTTTGGCACAGATACGCAGTATTTT | CASSSGFGTDTQYF
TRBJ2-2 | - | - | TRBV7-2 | TGTGCCAGCAGCTTTCGACTAGTAGGCAACACCGGGGAGCTGTTTTTT | CASSFRLVGNTGELFF
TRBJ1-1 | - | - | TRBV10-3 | TGTGCCATCAGTGAGTCGGGGGGCAGAGGCACTGAAGCTTTCTTT | CAISESGGRGTEAFF
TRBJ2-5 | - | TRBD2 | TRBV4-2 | TGTGCCAGCAGCCAAGATATTAGCGGGAGTGGGGAGACCCAGTACTTC | CASSQDISGSGETQYF
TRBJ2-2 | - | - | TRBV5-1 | TGCGCCAGCAGCTTGGTGGTTAACACCGGGGAGCTGTTTTTT | CASSLVVNTGELFF
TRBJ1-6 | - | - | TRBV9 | TGTGCCAGCAGGGGGGCTAGGGCCTATAATTCACCCCTCCACTTT | CASRGARAYNSPLHF
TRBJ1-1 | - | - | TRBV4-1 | TGCGCCAGCAGCCAAGACAGGAGAGGCACTGAAGCTTTCTTT | CASSQDRRGTEAFF
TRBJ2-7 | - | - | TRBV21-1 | TGTGCCAGCAGCAAAGGGCAGGGGGAAACCTACGAGCAGTACTTC | CASSKGQGETYEQYF
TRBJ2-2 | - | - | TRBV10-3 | TGTGCCATCAGTGAGTGGGGGTCCCCCGGGGAGCTGTTTTTT | CAISEWGSPGELFF
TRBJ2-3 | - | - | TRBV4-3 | TGCGCCAGCAGCCAAGATCTCCGGGGGGCGGCTAGCACAGATACGCAGTATTTT | CASSQDLRGAASTDTQYF
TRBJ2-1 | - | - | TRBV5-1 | TGCGCCAGCAGTTTGCTAGCGTCCAATGAGCAGTTCTTC | CASSLLASNEQFF
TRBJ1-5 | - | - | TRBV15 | TGTGCCACCAGCATGGGTGGCAGGGGCCAACAGCCCCAGCATTTT | CATSMGGRGQQPQHF
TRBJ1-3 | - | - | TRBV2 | TGTGCCAGCAGTCGTGAGATAGGCCCTGGAAACACCATATATTTT | CASSREIGPGNTIYF